This T cell receptor beta chain originates from a study of T cell therapy after organ transplantation. As to time point: 4-8 weeks after completion of therapy. The data were produced by immunoSEQ multiplex PCR, yet TCRdb's version contains in-frame clones alone and is incomplete. The sample contains approximately 6,100 clones, 65% to 75% of which appear only once. Germline V gene lookup returns CDR1 LGHNA and CDR2 YSLEER. V was clipped by 0 bases and J by 0 bases; unmatched bases: 5. The CDR3 loop spans 16 amino acids. A remark on this clone: The antigen is unknown. Other nucleotide sequences from this sample produce the same CDR3.

This specimen consisted of CD8+ T cells from blood, obtained after autologous CMV-specific T cell therapy. The chain combines TRBV4-3 with TRBJ2-7, with 7 positions matching TRBD1. This receptor was taken from a human patient who had received a solid organ transplant and had CMV disease. The graft donor may have given rise to some T cells. The CDR3, as DNA: TGCGCCAGCAGCCAAGATAACAGGGGCCGCTCCTACGAGCAGTACTTC. Its translation is CASSQDNRGRSYEQYF.